Listed here is a single T cell receptor (beta chain). Its target is not known. Before the COVID-19 pandemic, during about 2011-2019, CD4+ T cells were taken from unexposed donors. Generated by immunoSEQ multiplex PCR, the TCRdb table keeps only in-frame clones and is missing some. The table includes tens of thousands of clones, more than 80% detected once. The sample belongs to a study of CD4 T cells in relation to SARS-CoV-2 and coronaviruses. Study findings and constraints: Each donor contributed either pre-pandemic or post-infection samples, not both.

The CDR3 covers 14 residues. V lost 6 bases to trimming and J lost 5 bases; unmatched junction nucleotides: 7. CDR1 is MDHEN and CDR2 is SYDVKM in the germline V gene. The source material was memory CD4+ T cells from PBMCs. The receptor's source is a human donor in good health. The rearrangement joins TRBV28 to TRBJ2-7; 10 nucleotides align to TRBD2. The CDR3, as DNA: TGTGCCAGCAGGGGGACTAGCGATGAAAACGAGCAGTACTTC. This codes for CASRGTSDENEQYF.